This T cell receptor (beta chain) was obtained from a study of cytomegalovirus exposure and HLA in healthy donors. Broader study findings: Most sequenced TCRs were rare (though some public TCRs occurred in many donors). Reportedly, HLA-A and HLA-B alleles of most subjects were accurately predicted from TCR beta.

A word on this clone: The antigen remains undetermined.

The germline V gene encodes CDR1 SNHLY and CDR2 FYNNEI. This CDR3 region has 12 residues. After removal of 11 bases from V and 6 bases from J, the junction contained 9 bases not matched to a gene. Primers: 60 Vbeta forward and 13 Jbeta reverse. The data were produced by immunoSEQ multiplex PCR, yet TCRdb's version contains in-frame clones alone and is incomplete. Here the sample spans around 190,000 clones, almost 75% being singletons. V and J are TRBV2 and TRBJ2-7; the match to TRBD1 covers 8 bases. The origin of this receptor is a woman aged 25 to 45 in good health and CMV-seropositive. Input material: PBMCs. DNA of the CDR3: TGTGCCCTTAGAATGGGACAGGTCGAGCAGTACTTC. The encoded protein is CALRMGQVEQYF.